This T cell receptor (beta chain) was captured by sequencing in a study of blood T cell repertoires in COVID-19. The wider study: The samples span acute and convalescent COVID-19 from the United States, Italy and Spain. T cells, B-cell-depleted T cells, or PBMCs supplied cDNA or gDNA.

Study processing details: Amplification of reference gene primers was used by the study to estimate nucleated cell counts. Sequencing was performed with immunoSEQ multiplex PCR; in TCRdb, only in-frame clones are kept and a portion is missing. D and trimming come from the DNA, and the V and J calls and clone size come from that table. This table has 200,000 or so clones, roughly 80% appearing once. Germline assignment: CDR1 SGHAT and CDR2 FQNNGV. This CDR3 comprises 14 residues. Trimming cost V 3 bases and J 2 bases, with 11 bases left between them. The gene calls are TRBV11-2 and TRBJ2-7; perhaps TRBD1 as D (6 bases). The receptor comes from a woman younger than 45 with acute or convalescent COVID-19. The sequenced material came from peripheral blood. CDR3 amino acids: CASSFRDTTYEQYF. For the CDR3, the DNA is TGTGCCAGCAGCTTCCGGGACACGACCTACGAGCAGTACTTC.